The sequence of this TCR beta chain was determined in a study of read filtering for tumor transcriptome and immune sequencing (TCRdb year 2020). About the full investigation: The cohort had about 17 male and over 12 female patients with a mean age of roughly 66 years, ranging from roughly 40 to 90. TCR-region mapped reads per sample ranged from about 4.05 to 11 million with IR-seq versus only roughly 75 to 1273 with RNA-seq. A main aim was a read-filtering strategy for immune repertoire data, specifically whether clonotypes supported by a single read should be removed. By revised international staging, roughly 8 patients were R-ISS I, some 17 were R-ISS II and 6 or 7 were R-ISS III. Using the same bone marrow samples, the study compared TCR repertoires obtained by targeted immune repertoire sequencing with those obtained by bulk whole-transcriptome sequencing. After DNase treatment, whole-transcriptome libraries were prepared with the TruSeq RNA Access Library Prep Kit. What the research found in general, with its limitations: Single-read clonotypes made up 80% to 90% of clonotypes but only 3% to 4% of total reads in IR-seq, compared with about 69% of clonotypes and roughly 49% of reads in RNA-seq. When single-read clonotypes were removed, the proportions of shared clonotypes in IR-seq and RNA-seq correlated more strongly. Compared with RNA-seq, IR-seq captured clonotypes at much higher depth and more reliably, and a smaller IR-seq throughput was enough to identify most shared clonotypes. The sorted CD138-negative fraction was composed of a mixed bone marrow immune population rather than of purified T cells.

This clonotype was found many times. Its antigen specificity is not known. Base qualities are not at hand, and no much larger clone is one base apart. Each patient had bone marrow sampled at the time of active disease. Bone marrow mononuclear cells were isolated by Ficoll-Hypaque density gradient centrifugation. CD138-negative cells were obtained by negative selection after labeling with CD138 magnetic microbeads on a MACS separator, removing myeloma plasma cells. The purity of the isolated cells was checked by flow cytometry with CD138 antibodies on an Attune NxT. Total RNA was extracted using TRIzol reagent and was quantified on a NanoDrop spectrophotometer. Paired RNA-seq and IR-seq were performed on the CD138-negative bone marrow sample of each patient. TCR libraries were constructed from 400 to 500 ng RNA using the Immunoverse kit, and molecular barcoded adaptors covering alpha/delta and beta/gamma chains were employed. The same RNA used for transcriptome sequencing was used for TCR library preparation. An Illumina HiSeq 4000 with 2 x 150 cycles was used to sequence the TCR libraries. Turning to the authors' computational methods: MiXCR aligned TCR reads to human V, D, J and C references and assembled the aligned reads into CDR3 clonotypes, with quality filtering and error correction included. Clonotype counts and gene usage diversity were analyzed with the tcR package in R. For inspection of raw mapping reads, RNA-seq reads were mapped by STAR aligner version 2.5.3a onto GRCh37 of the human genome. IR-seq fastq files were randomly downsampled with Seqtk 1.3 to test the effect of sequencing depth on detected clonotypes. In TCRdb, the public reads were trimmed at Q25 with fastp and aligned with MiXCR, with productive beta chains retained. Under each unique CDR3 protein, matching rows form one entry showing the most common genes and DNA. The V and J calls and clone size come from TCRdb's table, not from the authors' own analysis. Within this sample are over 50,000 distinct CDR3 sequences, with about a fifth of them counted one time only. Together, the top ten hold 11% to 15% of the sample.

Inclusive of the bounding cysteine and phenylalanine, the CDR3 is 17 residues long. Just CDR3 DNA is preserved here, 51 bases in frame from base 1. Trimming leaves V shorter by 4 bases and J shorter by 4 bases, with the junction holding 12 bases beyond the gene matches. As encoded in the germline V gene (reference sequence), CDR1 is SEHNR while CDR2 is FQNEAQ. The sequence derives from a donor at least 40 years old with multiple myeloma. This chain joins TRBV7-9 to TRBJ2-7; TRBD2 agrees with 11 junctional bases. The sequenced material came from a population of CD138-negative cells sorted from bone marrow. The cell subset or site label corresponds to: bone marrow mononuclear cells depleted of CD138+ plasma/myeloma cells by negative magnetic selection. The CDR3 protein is CASSSPRTSGLGYEQYF. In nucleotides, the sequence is TGTGCCAGCAGCTCACCCCGGACTAGCGGGTTAGGGTACGAGCAGTACTTC.